Listed here is a single T cell receptor beta chain. This sample was included in a study of blood T cell repertoires in COVID-19. Across the study: T cells, B-cell-depleted T cells, or PBMCs supplied cDNA or gDNA.

The CDR3 covers 17 residues. The junction had 7 bases not matched to a gene; V was cut back by 0 bases and J by 5 bases. Germline assignment: CDR1 LGHNA and CDR2 YNFKEQ. The data were produced by immunoSEQ multiplex PCR, yet TCRdb's version contains in-frame clones alone and is incomplete. The sample yields 65,000 to 80,000 clones, more than 75% seen once. This TCR was sampled from a human donor in a cohort sampled during active COVID-19. Source material: peripheral blood. The chain uses TRBV4-2 and TRBJ1-6; 7 bases fit TRBD1. The CDR3 DNA is TGTGCCAGCAGCCAAGATCAGACAGGGTCAAATAATTCACCCCTCCACTTT. Encoded protein: CASSQDQTGSNNSPLHF.